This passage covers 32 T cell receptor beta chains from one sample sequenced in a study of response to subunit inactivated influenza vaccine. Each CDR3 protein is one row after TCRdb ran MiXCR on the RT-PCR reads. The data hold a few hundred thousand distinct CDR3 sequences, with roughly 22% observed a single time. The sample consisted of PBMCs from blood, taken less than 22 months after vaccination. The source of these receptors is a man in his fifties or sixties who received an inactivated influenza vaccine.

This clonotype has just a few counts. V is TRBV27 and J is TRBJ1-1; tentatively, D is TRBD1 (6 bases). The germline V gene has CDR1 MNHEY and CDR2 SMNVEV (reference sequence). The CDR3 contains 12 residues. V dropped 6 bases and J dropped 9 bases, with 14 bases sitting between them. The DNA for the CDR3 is TGTGCCAGCAGCCCAATCACAGGGAAAGCTTTCTTT. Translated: CASSPITGKAFF.

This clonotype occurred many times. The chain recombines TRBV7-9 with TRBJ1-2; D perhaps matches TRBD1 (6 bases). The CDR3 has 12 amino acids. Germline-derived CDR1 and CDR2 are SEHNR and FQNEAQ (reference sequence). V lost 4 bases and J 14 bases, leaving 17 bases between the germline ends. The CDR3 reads CASSSTPDRDTF. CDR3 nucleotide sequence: TGTGCCAGCAGCTCGACGCCGGACAGAGATACCTTC.

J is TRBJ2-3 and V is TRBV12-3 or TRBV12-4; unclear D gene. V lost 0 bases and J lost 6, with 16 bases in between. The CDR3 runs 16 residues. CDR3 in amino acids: CASSLAQRPVSDTQYF. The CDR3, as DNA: TGTGCCAGCAGTTTAGCGCAGCGACCGGTTTCTGATACGCAGTATTTT.

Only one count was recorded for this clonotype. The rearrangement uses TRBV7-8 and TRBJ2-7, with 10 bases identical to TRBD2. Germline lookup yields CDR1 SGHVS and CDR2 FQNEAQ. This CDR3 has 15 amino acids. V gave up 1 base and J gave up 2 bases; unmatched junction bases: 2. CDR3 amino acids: CASSLGAGGTYEQYF. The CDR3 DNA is TGTGCCAGCAGCTTAGGAGCGGGGGGGACCTACGAGCAGTACTTC.

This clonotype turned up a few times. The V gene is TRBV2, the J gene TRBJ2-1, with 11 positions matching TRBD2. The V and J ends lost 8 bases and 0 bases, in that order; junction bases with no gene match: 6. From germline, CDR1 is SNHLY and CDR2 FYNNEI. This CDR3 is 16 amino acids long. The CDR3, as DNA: TGTGCCAGCGAGGGACTAGCGGCAAGCTCCTACAATGAGCAGTTCTTC. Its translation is CASEGLAASSYNEQFF.

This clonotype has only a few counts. This CDR3 reads CSARVGGAVQPQHF. DNA of the CDR3: TGCAGTGCTAGAGTAGGGGGGGCTGTTCAGCCCCAGCATTTT. This chain uses TRBV20-1 with TRBJ1-5, with D possibly matching TRBD1 (6 bases). Trimming pared 1 base from V and 6 bases from J, leaving 13 bases between. This CDR3 contains 14 residues. Germline values: CDR1 DFQATT, CDR2 SNEGSKA (reference sequence).

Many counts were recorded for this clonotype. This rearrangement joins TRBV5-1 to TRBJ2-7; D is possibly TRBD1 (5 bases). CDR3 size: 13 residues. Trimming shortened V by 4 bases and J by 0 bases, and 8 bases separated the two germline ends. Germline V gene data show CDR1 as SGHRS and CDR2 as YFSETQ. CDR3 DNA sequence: TGCGCCAGCAGCATCCAGGGCTCCTACGAGCAGTACTTC. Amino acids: CASSIQGSYEQYF. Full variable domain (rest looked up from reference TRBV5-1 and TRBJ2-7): KAGVTQTPRYLIKTRGQQVTLSCSPISGHRSVSWYQQTPGQGLQFLFEYFSETQRNKGNFPGRFSGRQFSNSRSEMNVSTLELGDSALYLCASSIQGSYEQYFGPGTRLTVT.

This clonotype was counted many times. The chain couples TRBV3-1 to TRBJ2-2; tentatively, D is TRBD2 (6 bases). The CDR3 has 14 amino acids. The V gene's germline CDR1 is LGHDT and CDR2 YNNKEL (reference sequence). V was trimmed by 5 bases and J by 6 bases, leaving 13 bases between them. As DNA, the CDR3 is TGTGCCAGCAGCAGCTCGGGAGTGGCCGGGGAGCTGTTTTTT. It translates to CASSSSGVAGELFF.

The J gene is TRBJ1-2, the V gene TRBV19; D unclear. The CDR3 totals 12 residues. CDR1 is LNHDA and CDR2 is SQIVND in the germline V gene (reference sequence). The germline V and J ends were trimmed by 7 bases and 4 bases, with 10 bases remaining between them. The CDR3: CASKAATYGYTF. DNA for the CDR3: TGTGCCAGTAAGGCGGCTACCTATGGCTACACCTTC.

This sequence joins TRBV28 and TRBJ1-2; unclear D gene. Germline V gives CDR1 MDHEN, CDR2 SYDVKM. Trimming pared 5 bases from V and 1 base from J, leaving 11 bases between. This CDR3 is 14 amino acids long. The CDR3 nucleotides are TGTGCCAGCAGTCCGACGACTAGTAACTATGGCTACACCTTC. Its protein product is CASSPTTSNYGYTF.

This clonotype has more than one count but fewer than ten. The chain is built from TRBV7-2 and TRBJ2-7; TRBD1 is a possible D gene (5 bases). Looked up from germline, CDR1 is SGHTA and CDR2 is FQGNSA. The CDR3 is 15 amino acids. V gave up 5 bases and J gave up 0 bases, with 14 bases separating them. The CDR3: CASSVDSTRSYEQYF. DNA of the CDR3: TGTGCCAGCAGCGTAGACAGTACCCGCTCCTACGAGCAGTACTTC.

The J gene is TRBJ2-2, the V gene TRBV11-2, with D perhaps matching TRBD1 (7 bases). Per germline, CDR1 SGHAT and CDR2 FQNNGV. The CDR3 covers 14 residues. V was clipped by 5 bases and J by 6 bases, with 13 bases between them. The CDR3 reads CASSEVRGAGELFF. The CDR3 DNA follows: TGTGCCAGCAGCGAGGTCAGGGGGGCCGGGGAGCTGTTTTTT.

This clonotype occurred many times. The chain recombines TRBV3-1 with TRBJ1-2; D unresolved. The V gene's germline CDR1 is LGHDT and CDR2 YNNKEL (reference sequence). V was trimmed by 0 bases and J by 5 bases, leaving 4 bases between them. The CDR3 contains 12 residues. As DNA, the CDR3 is TGTGCCAGCAGCCAAGATACTTATGGCTACACCTTC. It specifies CASSQDTYGYTF. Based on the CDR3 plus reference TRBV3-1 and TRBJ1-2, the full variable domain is DTAVSQTPKYLVTQMGNDKSIKCEQNLGHDTMYWYKQDSKKFLKIMFSYNNKELIINETVPNRFSPKSPDKAHLNLHINSLELGDSAVYFCASSQDTYGYTFGSGTRLTVV.

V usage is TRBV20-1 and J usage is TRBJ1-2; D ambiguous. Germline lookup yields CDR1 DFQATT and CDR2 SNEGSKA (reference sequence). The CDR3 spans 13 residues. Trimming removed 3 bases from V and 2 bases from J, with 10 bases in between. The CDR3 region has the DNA TGCAGTGCTAGGACGACGGAGAACTATGGCTACACCTTC. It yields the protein CSARTTENYGYTF.

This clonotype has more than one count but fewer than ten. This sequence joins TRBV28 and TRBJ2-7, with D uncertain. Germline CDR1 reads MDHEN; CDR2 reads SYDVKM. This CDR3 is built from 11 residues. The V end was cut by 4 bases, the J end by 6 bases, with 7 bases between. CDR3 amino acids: CASSSQFEQYF. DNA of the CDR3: TGTGCCAGCAGTTCACAGTTCGAGCAGTACTTC.

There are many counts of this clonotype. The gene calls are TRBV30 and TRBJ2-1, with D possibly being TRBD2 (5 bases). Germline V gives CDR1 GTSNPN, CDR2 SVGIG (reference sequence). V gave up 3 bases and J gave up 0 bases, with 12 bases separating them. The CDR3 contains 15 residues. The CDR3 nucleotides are TGTGCCTGGAGCGGCGGGCCTAGCTCCTACAATGAGCAGTTCTTC. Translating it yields CAWSGGPSSYNEQFF.

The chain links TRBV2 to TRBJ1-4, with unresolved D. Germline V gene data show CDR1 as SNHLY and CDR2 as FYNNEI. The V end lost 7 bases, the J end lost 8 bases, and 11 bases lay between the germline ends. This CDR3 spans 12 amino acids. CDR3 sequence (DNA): TGTGCCAGCAACCAAGGACGGGAAAAACTGTTTTTT. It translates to CASNQGREKLFF.

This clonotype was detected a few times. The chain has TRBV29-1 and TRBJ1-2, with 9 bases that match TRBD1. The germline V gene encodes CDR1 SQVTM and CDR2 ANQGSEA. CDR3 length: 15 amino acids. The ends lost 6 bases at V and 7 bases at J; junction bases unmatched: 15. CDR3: CSVLRDRASGLGYTF. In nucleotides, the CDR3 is TGCAGCGTCTTACGGGACAGGGCCTCCGGTCTTGGCTACACCTTC.

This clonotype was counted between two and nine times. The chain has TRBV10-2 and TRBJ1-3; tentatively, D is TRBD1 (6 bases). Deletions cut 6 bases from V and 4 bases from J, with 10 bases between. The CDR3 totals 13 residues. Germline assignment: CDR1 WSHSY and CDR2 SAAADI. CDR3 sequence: CASSGDNGNTIYF. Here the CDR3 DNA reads TGCGCCAGCAGCGGGGACAACGGAAACACCATATATTTT.

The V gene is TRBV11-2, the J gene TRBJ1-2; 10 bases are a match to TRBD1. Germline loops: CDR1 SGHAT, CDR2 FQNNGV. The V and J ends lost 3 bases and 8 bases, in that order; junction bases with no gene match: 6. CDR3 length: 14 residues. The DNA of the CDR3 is TGTGCCAGCAGCTTCTTGACAGGGGGCTGGGGCTACACCTTC. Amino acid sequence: CASSFLTGGWGYTF.

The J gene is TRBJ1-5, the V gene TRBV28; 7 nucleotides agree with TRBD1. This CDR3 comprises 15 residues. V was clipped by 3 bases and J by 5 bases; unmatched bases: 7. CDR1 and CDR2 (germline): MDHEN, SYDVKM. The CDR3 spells CASSFRQGVYQPQHF. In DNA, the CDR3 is TGTGCCAGCAGTTTTAGACAGGGTGTTTATCAGCCCCAGCATTTT.

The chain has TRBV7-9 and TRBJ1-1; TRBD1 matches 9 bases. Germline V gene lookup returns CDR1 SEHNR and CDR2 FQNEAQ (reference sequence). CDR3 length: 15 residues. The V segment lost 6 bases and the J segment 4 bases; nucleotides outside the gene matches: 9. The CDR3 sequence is CASRNPGTGPTEAFF. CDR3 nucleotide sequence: TGTGCCAGCAGAAATCCCGGGACAGGGCCCACTGAAGCTTTCTTT.

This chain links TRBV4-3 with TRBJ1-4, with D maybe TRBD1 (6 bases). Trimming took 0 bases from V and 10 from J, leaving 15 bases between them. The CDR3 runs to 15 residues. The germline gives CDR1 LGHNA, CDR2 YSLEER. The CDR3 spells CASSQEGGIGGKLFF. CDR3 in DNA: TGCGCCAGCAGCCAAGAAGGGGGAATAGGTGGAAAACTGTTTTTT.

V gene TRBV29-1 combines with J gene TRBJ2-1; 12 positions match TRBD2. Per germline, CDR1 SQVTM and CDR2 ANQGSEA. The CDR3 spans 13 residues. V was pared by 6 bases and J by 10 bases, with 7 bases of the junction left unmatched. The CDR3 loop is CSVRTSGKGEQFF. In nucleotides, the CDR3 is TGCAGCGTAAGGACTAGCGGGAAAGGGGAGCAGTTCTTC.

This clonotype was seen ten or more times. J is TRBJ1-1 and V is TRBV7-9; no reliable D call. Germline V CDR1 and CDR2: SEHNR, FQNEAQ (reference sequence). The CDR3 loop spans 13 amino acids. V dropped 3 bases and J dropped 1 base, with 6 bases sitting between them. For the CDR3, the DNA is TGTGCCAGCAGCTTGTCAGAGAACACTGAAGCTTTCTTT. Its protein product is CASSLSENTEAFF.

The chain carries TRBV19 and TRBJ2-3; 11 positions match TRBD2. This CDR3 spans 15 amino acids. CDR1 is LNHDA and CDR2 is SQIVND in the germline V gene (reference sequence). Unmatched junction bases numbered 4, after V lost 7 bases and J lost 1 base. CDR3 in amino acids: CASTQGLAGTDTQYF. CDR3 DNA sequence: TGTGCCAGTACCCAGGGACTAGCGGGCACAGATACGCAGTATTTT.

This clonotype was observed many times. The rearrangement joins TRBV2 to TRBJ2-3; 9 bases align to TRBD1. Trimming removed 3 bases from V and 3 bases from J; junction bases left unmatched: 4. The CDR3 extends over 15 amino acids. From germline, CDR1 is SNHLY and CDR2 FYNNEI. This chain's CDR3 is CASSEGDRGTDTQYF. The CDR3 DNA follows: TGTGCCAGCAGTGAGGGAGACAGGGGGACAGATACGCAGTATTTT.

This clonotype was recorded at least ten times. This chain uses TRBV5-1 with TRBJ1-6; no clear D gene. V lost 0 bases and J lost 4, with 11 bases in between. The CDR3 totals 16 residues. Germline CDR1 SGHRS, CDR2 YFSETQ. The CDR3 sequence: CASSLAGSRYNSPLHF. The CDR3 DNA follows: TGCGCCAGCAGCTTGGCCGGGAGCCGATATAATTCACCCCTCCACTTT.

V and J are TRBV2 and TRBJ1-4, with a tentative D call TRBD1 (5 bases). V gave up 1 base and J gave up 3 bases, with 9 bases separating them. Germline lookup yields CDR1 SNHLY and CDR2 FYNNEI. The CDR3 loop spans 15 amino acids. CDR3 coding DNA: TGTGCCAGCAGTGAAGGGGCAGGGTCTAATGAAAAACTGTTTTTT. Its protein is CASSEGAGSNEKLFF.

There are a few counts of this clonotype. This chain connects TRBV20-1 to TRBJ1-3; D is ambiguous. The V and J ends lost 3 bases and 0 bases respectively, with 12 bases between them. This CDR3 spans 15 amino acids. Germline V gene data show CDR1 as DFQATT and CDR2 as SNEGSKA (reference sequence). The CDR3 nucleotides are TGCAGTGCTAGGGACCGGCACATCTCTGGAAACACCATATATTTT. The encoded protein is CSARDRHISGNTIYF.

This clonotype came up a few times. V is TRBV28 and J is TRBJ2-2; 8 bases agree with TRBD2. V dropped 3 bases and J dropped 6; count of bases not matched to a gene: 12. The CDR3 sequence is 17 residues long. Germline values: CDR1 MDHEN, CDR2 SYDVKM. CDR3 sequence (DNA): TGTGCCAGCAGTTTCTTGGCGGGGGGCGTCGACCCCGGGGAGCTGTTTTTT. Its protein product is CASSFLAGGVDPGELFF.

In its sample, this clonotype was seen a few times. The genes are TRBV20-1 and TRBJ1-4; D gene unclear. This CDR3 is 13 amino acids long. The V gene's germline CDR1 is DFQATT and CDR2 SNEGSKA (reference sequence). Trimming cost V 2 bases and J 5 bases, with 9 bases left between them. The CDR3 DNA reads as TGCAGTGCTAGAAATACCCGGAATGAAAAACTGTTTTTT. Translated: CSARNTRNEKLFF.